This entry features one TCR beta chain sequence. The target antigen is unknown. Using its own MiXCR run on the 5' RACE reads, TCRdb lists one record per CDR3 protein. The repertoire holds about 350,000 distinct CDR3 sequences, with about 4% as singletons. The data originate from a study of T cells after yellow fever vaccination. Study at large: The authors prepared low-cell-number fractions using SMART-Seq v4 Ultra Low Input.

Trimming stripped 1 base from V and 2 bases from J, with 8 bases between. The germline gives CDR1 KGHSH, CDR2 LQKENI. The CDR3 is 14 amino acids. Broader study findings: Most primary-vaccination clones reappeared after the booster (approximately 96% CD4, around 88% CD8).

The TCR sequence derives from a man between 18 and 29 years old who received the YFV17D yellow fever vaccine. Sample: PBMCs, taken 5 days after the yellow fever booster vaccination. V and J are TRBV18 and TRBJ2-5; no clear D. The DNA of the CDR3 is TGTGCCAGCTCACCACTAAACGAACAAGAGACCCAGTACTTC. It specifies CASSPLNEQETQYF.